The sequence of this T cell receptor beta chain was determined in a study of T cells in Graves' hyperthyroidism and ophthalmopathy. CDR1 and CDR2 from the germline V gene are SEHNR and FQNEAQ (reference sequence). The V end was cut by 5 bases, the J end by 0 bases, with 13 bases between. This CDR3 has 15 amino acids. Amplification of TCR beta CDR3 regions was performed using RNA transcripts as template. The primer set for the first-round RT-PCR of the TCR CDR3 was HTBI. MiXCR, run by TCRdb on the multiplex PCR reads, gives a single entry per CDR3 protein. Here the sample spans some 380,000 distinct CDR3 sequences, about 13% being singletons. This clonotype was seen many times.

The origin of this receptor is a man aged 25-45 years with Graves' hyperthyroidism that later progressed to Graves' ophthalmopathy. The sample was blood. This sequence joins TRBV7-9 and TRBJ1-1; a weak D match, TRBD1 (6 bases). The CDR3 nucleotides are TGTGCCAGCAGCCCGCAACAGGGCATGAACACTGAAGCTTTCTTT. As protein: CASSPQQGMNTEAFF.